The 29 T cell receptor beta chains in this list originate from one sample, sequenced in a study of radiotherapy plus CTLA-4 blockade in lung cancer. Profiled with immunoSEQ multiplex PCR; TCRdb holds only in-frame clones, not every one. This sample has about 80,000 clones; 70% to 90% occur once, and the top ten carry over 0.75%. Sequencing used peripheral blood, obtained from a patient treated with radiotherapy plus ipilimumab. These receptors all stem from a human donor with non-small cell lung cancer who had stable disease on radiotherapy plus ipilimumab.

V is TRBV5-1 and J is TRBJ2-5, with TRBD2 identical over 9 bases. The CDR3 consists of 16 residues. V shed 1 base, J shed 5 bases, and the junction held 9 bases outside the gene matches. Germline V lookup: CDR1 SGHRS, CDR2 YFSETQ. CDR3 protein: CASSLMRGGREETQYF. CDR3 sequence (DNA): TGCGCCAGCAGCTTGATGCGGGGGGGCCGGGAGGAGACCCAGTACTTC.

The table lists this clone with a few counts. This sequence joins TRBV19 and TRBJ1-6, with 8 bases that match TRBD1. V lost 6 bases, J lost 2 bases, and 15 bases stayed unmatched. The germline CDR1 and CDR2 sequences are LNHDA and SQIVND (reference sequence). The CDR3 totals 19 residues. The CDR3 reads CASSDPGQGSGAYNSPLHF. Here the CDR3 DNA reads TGTGCCAGTAGCGATCCTGGACAGGGAAGTGGGGCCTATAATTCACCCCTCCACTTT.

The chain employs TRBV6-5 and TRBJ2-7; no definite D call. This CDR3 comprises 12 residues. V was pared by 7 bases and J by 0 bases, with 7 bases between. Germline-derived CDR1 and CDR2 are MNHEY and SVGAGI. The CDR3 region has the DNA TGTGCCAGCATGGGCAACTCCTACGAGCAGTACTTC. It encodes CASMGNSYEQYF.

CDR3 region: CASRSGGFGYTF. In DNA form, the CDR3 reads TGTGCCAGCAGGTCAGGGGGCTTTGGCTACACCTTC. The chain joins TRBV2 to TRBJ1-2; TRBD1 aligns across 8 bases. This CDR3 spans 12 amino acids. Germline lookup yields CDR1 SNHLY and CDR2 FYNNEI. The V gene end was trimmed by 6 bases and the J gene end by 7 bases; junction bases not matched to a gene: 4.

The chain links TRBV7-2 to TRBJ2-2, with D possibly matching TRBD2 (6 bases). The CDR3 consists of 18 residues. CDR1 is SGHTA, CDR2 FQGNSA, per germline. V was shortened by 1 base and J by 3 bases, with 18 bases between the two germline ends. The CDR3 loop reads CASSLGALWTTDTGELFF. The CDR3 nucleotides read TGTGCCAGCAGCTTAGGGGCCCTTTGGACTACCGACACCGGGGAGCTGTTTTTT.

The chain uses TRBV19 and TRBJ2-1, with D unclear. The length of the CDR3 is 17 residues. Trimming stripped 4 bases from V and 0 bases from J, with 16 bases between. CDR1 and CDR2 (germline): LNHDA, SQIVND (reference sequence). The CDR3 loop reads CASSKIWAPGSYNEQFF. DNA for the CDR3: TGTGCCAGTAGTAAGATTTGGGCCCCTGGCTCCTACAATGAGCAGTTCTTC.

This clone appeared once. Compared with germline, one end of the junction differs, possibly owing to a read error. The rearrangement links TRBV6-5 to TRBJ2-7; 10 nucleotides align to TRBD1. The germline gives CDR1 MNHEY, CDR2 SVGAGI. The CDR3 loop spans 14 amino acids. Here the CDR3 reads CATQGRDRGRNSHF. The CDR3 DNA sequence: TGTGCCACCCAAGGTCGGGACAGGGGAAGAAATAGTCACTTC.

The DNA of the CDR3 is TGTGCCAGCAGCTTAGCGGGGGATCTCCATTCACCCCTCCACTTT. It specifies CASSLAGDLHSPLHF. This sequence joins TRBV7-2 and TRBJ1-6, with D maybe TRBD1 (5 bases). Germline-derived CDR1 and CDR2 are SGHTA and FQGNSA. With 0 bases removed from V and 8 bases from J, the gap between germline ends came to 11 bases. CDR3 length: 15 residues.

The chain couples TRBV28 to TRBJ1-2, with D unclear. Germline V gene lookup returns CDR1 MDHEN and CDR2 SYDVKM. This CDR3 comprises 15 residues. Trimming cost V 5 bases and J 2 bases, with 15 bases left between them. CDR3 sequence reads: CASSQPGPGNYGYTF. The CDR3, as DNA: TGTGCCAGCAGTCAACCTGGGCCAGGCAACTATGGCTACACCTTC.

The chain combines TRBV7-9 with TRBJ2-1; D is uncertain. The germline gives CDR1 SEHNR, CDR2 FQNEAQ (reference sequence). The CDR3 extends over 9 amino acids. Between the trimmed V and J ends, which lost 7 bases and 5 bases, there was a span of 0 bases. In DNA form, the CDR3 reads TGTGCCAGCAACAATGAGCAGTTCTTC. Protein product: CASNNEQFF.

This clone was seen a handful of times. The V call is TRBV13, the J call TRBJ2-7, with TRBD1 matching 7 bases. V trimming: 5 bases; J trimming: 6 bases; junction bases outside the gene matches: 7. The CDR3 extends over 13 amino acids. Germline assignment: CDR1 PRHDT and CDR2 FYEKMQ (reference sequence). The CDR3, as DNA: TGTGCCAGCAGCCCATCGACAGGGCTCGAGCAGTACTTC. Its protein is CASSPSTGLEQYF.

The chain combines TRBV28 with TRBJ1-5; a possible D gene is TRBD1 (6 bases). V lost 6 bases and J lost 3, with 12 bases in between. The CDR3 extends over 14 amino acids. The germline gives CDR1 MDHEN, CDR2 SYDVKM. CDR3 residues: CASSLGQINQPQHF. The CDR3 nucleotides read TGTGCCAGCAGCCTAGGACAGATCAATCAGCCCCAGCATTTT.

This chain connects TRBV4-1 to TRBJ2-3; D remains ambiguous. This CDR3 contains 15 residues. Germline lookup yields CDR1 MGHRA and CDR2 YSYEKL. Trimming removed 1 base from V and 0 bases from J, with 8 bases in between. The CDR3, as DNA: TGCGCCAGCAGCCAAGGGGCAATTAGCACAGATACGCAGTATTTT. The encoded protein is CASSQGAISTDTQYF.

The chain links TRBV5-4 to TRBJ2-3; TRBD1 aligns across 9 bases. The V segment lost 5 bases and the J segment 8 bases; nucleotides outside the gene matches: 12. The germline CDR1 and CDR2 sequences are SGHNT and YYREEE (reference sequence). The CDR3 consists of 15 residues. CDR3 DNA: TGTGCCAGCAGTGCCCGGAGACAGGGGGGAGGTACGCAGTATTTT. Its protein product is CASSARRQGGGTQYF.

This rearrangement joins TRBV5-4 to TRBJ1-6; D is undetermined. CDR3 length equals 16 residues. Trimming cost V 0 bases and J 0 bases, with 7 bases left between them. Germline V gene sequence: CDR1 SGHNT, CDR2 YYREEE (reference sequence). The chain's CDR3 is CASSLGGLSYNSPLHF. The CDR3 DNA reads TGTGCCAGCAGCTTGGGAGGGCTCTCCTATAATTCACCCCTCCACTTT. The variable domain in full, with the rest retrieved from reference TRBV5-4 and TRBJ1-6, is ETGVTQSPTHLIKTRGQQVTLRCSSQSGHNTVSWYQQALGQGPQFIFQYYREEENGRGNFPPRFSGLQFPNYSSELNVNALELDDSALYLCASSLGGLSYNSPLHFGNGTRLTVT.

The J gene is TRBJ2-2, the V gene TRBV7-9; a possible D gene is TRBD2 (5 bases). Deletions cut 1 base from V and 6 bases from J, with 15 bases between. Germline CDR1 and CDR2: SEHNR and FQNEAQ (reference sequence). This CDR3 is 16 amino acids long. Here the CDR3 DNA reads TGTGCCAGCAGCTTAGTACTAGGAGTAATGGCCGGGGAGCTGTTTTTT. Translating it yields CASSLVLGVMAGELFF.

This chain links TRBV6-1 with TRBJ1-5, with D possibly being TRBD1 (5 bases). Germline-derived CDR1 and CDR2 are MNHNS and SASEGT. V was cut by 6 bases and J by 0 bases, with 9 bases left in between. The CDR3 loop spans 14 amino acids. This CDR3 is CASRWDRSNQPQHF. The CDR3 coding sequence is TGTGCCAGCAGGTGGGACCGTAGCAATCAGCCCCAGCATTTT.

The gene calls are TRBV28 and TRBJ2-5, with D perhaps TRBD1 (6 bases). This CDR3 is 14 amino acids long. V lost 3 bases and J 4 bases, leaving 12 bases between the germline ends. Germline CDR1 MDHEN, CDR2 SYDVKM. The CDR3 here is CASSLPGQPETQYF. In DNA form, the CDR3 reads TGTGCCAGCAGTTTGCCTGGACAGCCAGAGACCCAGTACTTC. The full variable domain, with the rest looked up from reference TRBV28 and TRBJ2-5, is DVKVTQSSRYLVKRTGEKVFLECVQDMDHENMFWYRQDPGLGLRLIYFSYDVKMKEKGDIPEGYSVSREKKERFSLILESASTNQTSMYLCASSLPGQPETQYFGPGTRLLVL.

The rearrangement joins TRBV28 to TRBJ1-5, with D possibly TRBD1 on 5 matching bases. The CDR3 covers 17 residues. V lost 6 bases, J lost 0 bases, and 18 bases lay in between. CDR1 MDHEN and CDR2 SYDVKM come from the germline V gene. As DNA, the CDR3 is TGTGCCAGCAGACATGATGGGACGGGGAATAGCAATCAGCCCCAGCATTTT. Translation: CASRHDGTGNSNQPQHF.

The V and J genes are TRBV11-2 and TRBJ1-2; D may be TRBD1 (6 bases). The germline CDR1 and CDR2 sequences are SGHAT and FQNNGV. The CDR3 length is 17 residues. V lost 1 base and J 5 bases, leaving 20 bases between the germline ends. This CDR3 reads CASSLVGGSQLLYGYTF. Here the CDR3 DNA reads TGTGCCAGCAGCTTAGTGGGGGGCAGCCAACTCCTGTATGGCTACACCTTC.

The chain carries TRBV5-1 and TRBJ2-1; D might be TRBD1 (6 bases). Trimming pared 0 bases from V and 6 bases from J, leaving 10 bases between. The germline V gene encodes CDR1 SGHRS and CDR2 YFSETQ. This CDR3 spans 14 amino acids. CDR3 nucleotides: TGCGCCAGCAGCTTGGACAGGGTTACCAATGAGCAGTTCTTC. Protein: CASSLDRVTNEQFF.

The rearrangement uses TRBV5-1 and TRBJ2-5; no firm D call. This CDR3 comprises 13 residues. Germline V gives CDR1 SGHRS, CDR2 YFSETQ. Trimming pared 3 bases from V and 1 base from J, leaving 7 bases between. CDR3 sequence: CASSSPPQETQYF. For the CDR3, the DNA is TGCGCCAGCAGCTCCCCTCCCCAAGAGACCCAGTACTTC.

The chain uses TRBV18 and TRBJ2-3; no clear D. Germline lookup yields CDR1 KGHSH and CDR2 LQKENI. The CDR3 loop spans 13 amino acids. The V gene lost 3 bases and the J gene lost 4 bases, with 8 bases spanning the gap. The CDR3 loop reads CASSPQESDTQYF. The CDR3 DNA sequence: TGTGCCAGCTCACCGCAAGAGTCAGATACGCAGTATTTT.

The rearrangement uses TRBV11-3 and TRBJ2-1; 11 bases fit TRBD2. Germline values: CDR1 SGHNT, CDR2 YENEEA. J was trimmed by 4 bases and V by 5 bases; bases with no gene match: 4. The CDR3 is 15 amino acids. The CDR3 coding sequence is TGTGCCAGCAGCCCCCGACTAGCGGGGTACAATGAGCAGTTCTTC. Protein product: CASSPRLAGYNEQFF.

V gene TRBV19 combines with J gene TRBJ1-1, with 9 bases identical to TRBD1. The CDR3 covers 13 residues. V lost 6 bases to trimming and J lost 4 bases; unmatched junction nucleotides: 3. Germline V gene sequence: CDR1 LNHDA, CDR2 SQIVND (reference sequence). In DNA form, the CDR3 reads TGTGCCAGTAGGCAGGACAGGGGCACTGAAGCTTTCTTT. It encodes CASRQDRGTEAFF.

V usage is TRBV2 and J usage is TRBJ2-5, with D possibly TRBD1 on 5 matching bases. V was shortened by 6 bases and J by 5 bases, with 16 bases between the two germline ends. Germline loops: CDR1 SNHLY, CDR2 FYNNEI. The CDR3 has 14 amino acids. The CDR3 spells CASRSDIRGETQYF. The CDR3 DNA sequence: TGTGCCAGCAGGTCGGACATCCGCGGTGAGACCCAGTACTTC.

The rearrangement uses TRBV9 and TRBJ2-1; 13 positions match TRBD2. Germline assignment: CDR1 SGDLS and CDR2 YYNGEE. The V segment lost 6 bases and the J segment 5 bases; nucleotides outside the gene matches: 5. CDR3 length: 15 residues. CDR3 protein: CASTPTSGRDNEQFF. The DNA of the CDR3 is TGTGCCAGCACCCCCACTAGCGGGAGGGACAATGAGCAGTTCTTC.

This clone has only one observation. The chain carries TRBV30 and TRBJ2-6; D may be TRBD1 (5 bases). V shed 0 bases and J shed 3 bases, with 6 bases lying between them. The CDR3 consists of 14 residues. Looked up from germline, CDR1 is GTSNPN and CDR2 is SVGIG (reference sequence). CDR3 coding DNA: TGTGCCTGGAGTGTAGGGGTTGGGGCCAACGTCCTGACTTTC. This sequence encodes CAWSVGVGANVLTF.

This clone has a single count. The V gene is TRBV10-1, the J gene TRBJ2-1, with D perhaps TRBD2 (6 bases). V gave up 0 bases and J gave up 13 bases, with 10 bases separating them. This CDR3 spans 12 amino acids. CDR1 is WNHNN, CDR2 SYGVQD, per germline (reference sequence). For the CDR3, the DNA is TGCGCCAGCAGTGAGTCGTCGGGGGAACAGTTCTTC. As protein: CASSESSGEQFF.